Given below is one TCR beta chain in context. The data were taken from a study of blood T cell repertoires in COVID-19. In the study overall: Sample material is recorded as cDNA or gDNA derived from T cells, B-cell-depleted T cells, or PBMCs.

Per the original data handling: For nucleated cells, counts were estimated from reference gene primer amplification. TCRdb's copy holds only in-frame clones and misses some; the assay was immunoSEQ multiplex PCR. The V and J calls and the clone size are those of that table, but D and trimming were determined from the DNA. The table has 150,000 to 200,000 clones, about 81% seen once; the top ten hold 8% to 13%. The sample was peripheral blood. The TCR comes from a man aged 55 to 70 with active or convalescent COVID-19.

As DNA, the CDR3 is TGTGCCAGCAGCCTACAGGGGGCCGGGGGCTACACCTTC. Protein sequence: CASSLQGAGGYTF. The V gene is TRBV28, the J gene TRBJ1-2; the match to TRBD1 covers 9 bases. CDR3 length: 13 amino acids. The trim removed 6 bases at V and 8 bases at J, leaving 7 bases unmatched. Germline V gene data show CDR1 as MDHEN and CDR2 as SYDVKM.